Each of the 30 T cell receptor beta chains below was sequenced from the same sample in a study of blood T cell repertoires in COVID-19. The data were produced by immunoSEQ multiplex PCR, yet TCRdb's version contains in-frame clones alone and is incomplete. The sample has over 200,000 clones; roughly 86% are singletons. The material sequenced was PBMCs or T cells enriched from blood (not recorded which). These receptors were taken from a woman between 25 and 40 years old with acute COVID-19.

This chain links TRBV7-6 with TRBJ1-4; 9 nucleotides match TRBD1. The CDR3 extends over 12 amino acids. V trimming: 8 bases; J trimming: 5 bases; junction bases outside the gene matches: 0. Per the germline V gene, CDR1 is SGHVS and CDR2 is FNYEAQ. CDR3 nucleotide sequence: TGTGCCAGCGGGACAGGGAATGAAAAACTGTTTTTT. Its protein product is CASGTGNEKLFF.

This chain connects TRBV15 to TRBJ2-1; 10 bases are shared with TRBD1. The ends lost 7 bases at V and 4 bases at J; junction bases unmatched: 10. CDR3 length: 16 residues. Germline V gene data show CDR1 as LNHNV and CDR2 as YYDKDF (reference sequence). The CDR3 is CATTNPDRGLYNEQFF. The CDR3 region has the DNA TGTGCCACCACCAACCCCGACAGGGGGCTTTACAATGAGCAGTTCTTC.

The chain recombines TRBV11-2 with TRBJ2-2; a weak D match, TRBD1 (6 bases). Germline values: CDR1 SGHAT, CDR2 FQNNGV. The CDR3 length is 15 residues. Deletions cut 5 bases from V and 2 bases from J, with 12 bases between. CDR3 sequence: CASSVWTANTGELFF. Here the CDR3 DNA reads TGTGCCAGCAGCGTGTGGACAGCTAACACCGGGGAGCTGTTTTTT.

A single count supports this clone. The chain combines TRBV9 with TRBJ1-4; TRBD1 matches 7 bases. The germline gives CDR1 SGDLS, CDR2 YYNGEE. This CDR3 comprises 16 residues. V lost 3 bases to trimming and J lost 0 bases; unmatched junction nucleotides: 5. CDR3 sequence: CASSAWDSPTNEKLFF. Written as DNA, the CDR3 is TGTGCCAGCAGCGCCTGGGACAGCCCAACTAATGAAAAACTGTTTTTT.

This clone was seen only once. This chain uses TRBV3-1 (or the pseudogene TRBV3-2) with TRBJ2-7, with a possible D match to TRBD1 (6 bases). CDR1 is LGHDT and CDR2 is YNNKEL in the germline V gene (reference sequence). The CDR3 loop spans 15 amino acids. Deletions cut 1 base from V and 3 bases from J, with 13 bases between. This CDR3 is CASSQAGRDNYEQYF. CDR3 nucleotides: TGTGCCAGCAGCCAAGCCGGCAGGGACAACTACGAGCAGTACTTC.

This clone came up a few times. The chain links TRBV19 to TRBJ2-1; TRBD1 aligns across 8 bases. CDR1 and CDR2 (germline): LNHDA, SQIVND (reference sequence). The CDR3 runs 14 residues. V was pared by 3 bases and J by 8 bases, with 6 bases of the junction left unmatched. The CDR3 DNA is TGTGCCAGTAGTATGGGACAGGCTGTCTATGAGCAGTTCTTC. As protein: CASSMGQAVYEQFF. Complete variable domain (other parts from reference TRBV19 and TRBJ2-1): DGGITQSPKYLFRKEGQNVTLSCEQNLNHDAMYWYRQDPGQGLRLIYYSQIVNDFQKGDIAEGYSVSREKKESFPLTVTSAQKNPTAFYLCASSMGQAVYEQFFGPGTRLTVL.

This chain joins TRBV29-1 and TRBJ2-7; a possible D gene is TRBD2 (6 bases). Germline V lookup: CDR1 SQVTM, CDR2 ANQGSEA. Trimming took off 7 bases at V and 3 bases at J, with 13 bases between the two ends. The CDR3 covers 12 residues. CDR3 loop: CSALDGGYEQYF. CDR3 coding DNA: TGCAGCGCGCTAGACGGGGGCTACGAGCAGTACTTC.

The chain is built from TRBV12-3 or TRBV12-4 and TRBJ1-3, with D possibly matching TRBD1 (6 bases). V was shortened by 5 bases and J by 7 bases, with 6 bases between the two germline ends. The CDR3 runs 11 residues. CDR3 residues: CASSQGNTIYF. As DNA, the CDR3 is TGTGCCAGCAGTCAGGGGAACACCATATATTTT.

The V and J genes are TRBV4-1 and TRBJ1-2, with 8 nucleotides matching TRBD1. V lost 4 bases, J lost 4 bases, and 5 bases stayed unmatched. This CDR3 region has 14 residues. Germline-derived CDR1 and CDR2 are MGHRA and YSYEKL. CDR3 residues: CASSRGQGPYGYTF. CDR3 in DNA: TGCGCCAGCAGCCGCGGACAGGGACCCTATGGCTACACCTTC.

The chain uses TRBV7-9 and TRBJ2-2; D call uncertain. Germline V gene data show CDR1 as SEHNR and CDR2 as FQNEAQ (reference sequence). CDR3 length: 16 residues. Between the trimmed V and J ends, which lost 1 base and 0 bases, there was a span of 9 bases. The CDR3 nucleotides are TGTGCCAGCAGCTTAGTACAGCTTGCGAACACCGGGGAGCTGTTTTTT. Translation gives CASSLVQLANTGELFF.

This chain links TRBV3-1 (or the pseudogene TRBV3-2) with TRBJ1-1; 7 bases are a match to TRBD1. J gave up 0 bases and V 0 bases, and 7 bases lay outside the gene matches. The CDR3 is 17 amino acids. In germline, CDR1 is LGHDT, CDR2 YNNKEL (reference sequence). The CDR3 DNA reads as TGTGCCAGCAGCCAAGAGTTGGGACAGCTAATGAACACTGAAGCTTTCTTT. It is translated as CASSQELGQLMNTEAFF.

The rearrangement joins TRBV5-1 to TRBJ1-2; D is uncertain. The germline V gene has CDR1 SGHRS and CDR2 YFSETQ. Trimming left V 2 bases short and J 2 bases short, with 7 bases between. This CDR3 is 13 amino acids long. For the CDR3, the DNA is TGCGCCAGCAGCTTCGACACAAACTATGGCTACACCTTC. Protein sequence: CASSFDTNYGYTF.

CDR3 bases: TGTGCCTGGAGTTCGGCAGGGGGTTACGAGCAGTACTTC. Protein sequence: CAWSSAGGYEQYF. The genes are TRBV30 and TRBJ2-7; 7 bases are shared with TRBD1. CDR3 length: 13 amino acids. Germline lookup yields CDR1 GTSNPN and CDR2 SVGIG (reference sequence). Trimming at V came to 2 bases and at J to 4 bases, leaving 5 bases not matched to a gene.

V gene TRBV19 combines with J gene TRBJ1-1; D gene unclear. Per the germline V gene, CDR1 is LNHDA and CDR2 is SQIVND (reference sequence). The CDR3 has 14 amino acids. Trimming cost V 1 base and J 6 bases, with 12 bases left between them. Written as DNA, the CDR3 is TGTGCCAGTAGTATAGTAAAGGGAGGGCCTGAAGCTTTCTTT. Protein: CASSIVKGGPEAFF.

The chain carries TRBV7-3 and TRBJ2-2; possibly TRBD1 for D (6 bases). V was trimmed by 2 bases and J by 8 bases, leaving 18 bases between them. This CDR3 is built from 16 residues. Germline V gene data show CDR1 as SGHTA and CDR2 as FQGTGA. As DNA, the CDR3 is TGTGCCAGCAGCTTATCCGGGGCAGGGGCGTTTGGGGAGCTGTTTTTT. Translation gives CASSLSGAGAFGELFF.

The rearrangement joins TRBV6-5 to TRBJ2-5; a weak D match, TRBD1 (6 bases). The CDR3 has 13 residues. Germline V lookup: CDR1 MNHEY, CDR2 SVGAGI. The V gene lost 2 bases and the J gene lost 9 bases, with 13 bases spanning the gap. For the CDR3, the DNA is TGTGCCAGCAGTTACGGGGGCCCGTGGCCCCAGTACTTC. Translating it yields CASSYGGPWPQYF.

The V call is TRBV2, the J call TRBJ1-1; no clear D. Trimming stripped 4 bases from V and 5 bases from J, with 5 bases between. The CDR3 spans 11 residues. The germline CDR1 and CDR2 sequences are SNHLY and FYNNEI. CDR3 nucleotides: TGTGCCAGCAGTGTGTATACTGAAGCTTTCTTT. Protein sequence: CASSVYTEAFF. The whole variable domain, filled in from reference TRBV2 and TRBJ1-1, reads EPEVTQTPSHQVTQMGQEVILRCVPISNHLYFYWYRQILGQKVEFLVSFYNNEISEKSEIFDDQFSVERPDGSNFTLKIRSTKLEDSAMYFCASSVYTEAFFGQGTRLTVV.

The CDR3 sequence is CASSFDRDSGNTIYF. Written as DNA, the CDR3 is TGTGCCAGCAGTTTCGACCGGGACTCTGGAAACACCATATATTTT. V and J are TRBV6-5 and TRBJ1-3; D not resolved. CDR3 length equals 15 residues. Trimming took off 4 bases at V and 0 bases at J, with 10 bases between the two ends. The germline gives CDR1 MNHEY, CDR2 SVGAGI.

V is TRBV18 and J is TRBJ2-2; no reliable D call. The CDR3 length is 15 residues. The ends were cut back, 0 bases at V and 2 bases at J, with 7 bases in the middle. Germline V gives CDR1 KGHSH, CDR2 LQKENI. In DNA, the CDR3 is TGTGCCAGCTCACCACCACCAGATAACACCGGGGAGCTGTTTTTT. Protein product: CASSPPPDNTGELFF.

This chain connects TRBV5-1 to TRBJ2-7; 11 bases fit TRBD1. CDR3 length equals 13 residues. Germline V gene lookup returns CDR1 SGHRS and CDR2 YFSETQ. Trimming took 2 bases from V and 7 from J; bases not matched to a gene: 2. The CDR3 nucleotides are TGCGCCAGCAGCTTAGGGACAGGGGGAGAGCAGTACTTC. This gives the protein CASSLGTGGEQYF.

The V and J genes are TRBV6-5 and TRBJ1-4; 9 bases agree with TRBD1. Germline assignment: CDR1 MNHEY and CDR2 SVGAGI. The CDR3 runs 13 residues. The V segment lost 6 bases and the J segment 7 bases; nucleotides outside the gene matches: 3. The chain's CDR3 is CASRRDRVEKLFF. The CDR3 nucleotides read TGTGCCAGCAGACGGGACAGGGTTGAAAAACTGTTTTTT.

The CDR3 spells CASSTRAFSGANVLTF. CDR3 DNA: TGTGCCAGTAGTACCCGAGCCTTCTCTGGGGCCAACGTCCTGACTTTC. V usage is TRBV19 and J usage is TRBJ2-6; no reliable D call. This CDR3 region has 16 residues. V lost 4 bases, J lost 0 bases, and 10 bases lay in between. Germline CDR1 reads LNHDA; CDR2 reads SQIVND (reference sequence). Full variable domain (rest looked up from reference TRBV19 and TRBJ2-6): DGGITQSPKYLFRKEGQNVTLSCEQNLNHDAMYWYRQDPGQGLRLIYYSQIVNDFQKGDIAEGYSVSREKKESFPLTVTSAQKNPTAFYLCASSTRAFSGANVLTFGAGSRLTVL.

The rearrangement joins TRBV30 to TRBJ1-5; 8 bases align to TRBD1. The germline V gene encodes CDR1 GTSNPN and CDR2 SVGIG (reference sequence). CDR3 size: 12 residues. With V trimmed by 5 bases and J by 9 bases, 6 bases remained unmatched. The CDR3 nucleotides read TGTGCCTGGGGGACAGGTAATACGCCCCAGCATTTT. Translating it yields CAWGTGNTPQHF.

The V call is TRBV5-1, the J call TRBJ2-3, with TRBD2 matching 16 bases. The CDR3 is made up of 16 amino acids. The germline V gene encodes CDR1 SGHRS and CDR2 YFSETQ. Germline trimming cut 4 bases from V and 5 bases from J; bases unmatched to any gene: 4. Here the CDR3 reads CASSPGLAGGRDTQYF. The CDR3 DNA reads TGCGCCAGCAGCCCGGGACTAGCGGGGGGGCGAGATACGCAGTATTTT.

The V gene is TRBV6-5, the J gene TRBJ1-1; maybe TRBD1 (6 bases). The CDR3 extends over 16 amino acids. The V gene's germline CDR1 is MNHEY and CDR2 SVGAGI. V was cut by 2 bases and J by 6 bases, with 19 bases left in between. The CDR3 sequence is CASSYLPGHRGSEAFF. The CDR3 region has the DNA TGTGCCAGCAGTTACCTACCGGGACATCGAGGGTCTGAAGCTTTCTTT.

CDR3: CASSKRTSGGSGDTQYF. The CDR3, as DNA: TGTGCCAGCAGCAAACGAACTAGCGGGGGGTCGGGAGATACGCAGTATTTT. The genes are TRBV4-2 and TRBJ2-3; 12 bases are shared with TRBD2. CDR3 length: 17 residues. Germline V lookup: CDR1 LGHNA, CDR2 YNFKEQ. The junction had 11 bases not matched to a gene; V was cut back by 5 bases and J by 5 bases.

The chain has TRBV10-3 and TRBJ1-5; TRBD1 agrees at 9 bases. Germline V gene lookup returns CDR1 ENHRY and CDR2 SYGVKD. The CDR3 extends over 15 amino acids. With 6 bases clipped from V and 1 base from J, the junction kept 4 bases outside the gene matches. This CDR3 is CAISGQGNSNQPQHF. The CDR3 nucleotides are TGTGCCATCAGCGGACAGGGGAACAGCAATCAGCCCCAGCATTTT.

This chain uses TRBV28 with TRBJ2-1; D may be TRBD1 (6 bases). Trimming took off 4 bases at V and 1 base at J, with 14 bases between the two ends. Per the germline V gene, CDR1 is MDHEN and CDR2 is SYDVKM. This CDR3 contains 16 residues. CDR3 DNA sequence: TGTGCCAGCAGTTCACCGGACAGTCGGTCCTACAATGAGCAGTTCTTC. Translated: CASSSPDSRSYNEQFF.

V usage is TRBV7-9 and J usage is TRBJ2-2, with 7 bases identical to TRBD2. After removal of 0 bases from V and 0 bases from J, the junction contained 4 bases not matched to a gene. The germline V gene has CDR1 SEHNR and CDR2 FQNEAQ (reference sequence). The CDR3 length is 17 residues. The CDR3 here is CASSLARGVPNTGELFF. Here the CDR3 DNA reads TGTGCCAGCAGCTTAGCTCGGGGGGTCCCGAACACCGGGGAGCTGTTTTTT. The full variable domain, its missing parts supplied by reference TRBV7-9 and TRBJ2-2, is DTGVSQNPRHKITKRGQNVTFRCDPISEHNRLYWYRQTLGQGPEFLTYFQNEAQLEKSRLLSDRFSAERPKGSFSTLEIQRTEQGDSAMYLCASSLARGVPNTGELFFGEGSRLTVL.

The rearrangement uses TRBV14 and TRBJ1-2; 9 bases are a match to TRBD1. This CDR3 comprises 18 residues. Germline loops: CDR1 SGHDN, CDR2 FVKESK. The trim removed 4 bases at V and 0 bases at J, leaving 12 bases unmatched. In nucleotides, the CDR3 is TGTGCCAGCAGCCTATCCGGGACAGGGATGGGGACTAACTATGGCTACACCTTC. As protein: CASSLSGTGMGTNYGYTF.